Shown below are 21 T cell receptor beta chains from a single sample sequenced in a study of shared clonotypes between healthy human individuals. Repertoires were generated with immunoSEQ multiplex PCR, while TCRdb's copy carries only in-frame clones and drops some. The table includes roughly 500,000 clones, 70% to 85% detected once. Sequencing input: PBMCs. The source is a woman aged 40 to 50 in good health. Some clones in this sample may be carry-over from other donors' samples.

V gene TRBV5-1 combines with J gene TRBJ2-1; 9 bases align to TRBD2. The CDR3 covers 15 residues. V shed 0 bases, J shed 6 bases, and the junction held 4 bases outside the gene matches. From germline, CDR1 is SGHRS and CDR2 YFSETQ. This chain's CDR3 is CASSLGLAGFNEQFF. CDR3 sequence (DNA): TGCGCCAGCAGCTTGGGGCTAGCGGGATTCAATGAGCAGTTCTTC.

The chain uses TRBV2 and TRBJ2-3, with 7 bases aligning to TRBD1. Germline V gives CDR1 SNHLY, CDR2 FYNNEI. The trim removed 7 bases at V and 2 bases at J, leaving 9 bases unmatched. This CDR3 has 15 residues. The CDR3 sequence: CASTKGQTYTDTQYF. Written as DNA, the CDR3 is TGTGCCAGCACCAAGGGACAGACCTACACAGATACGCAGTATTTT. The full variable domain, rest sourced from reference TRBV2 and TRBJ2-3, is EPEVTQTPSHQVTQMGQEVILRCVPISNHLYFYWYRQILGQKVEFLVSFYNNEISEKSEIFDDQFSVERPDGSNFTLKIRSTKLEDSAMYFCASTKGQTYTDTQYFGPGTRLTVL.

The chain links TRBV7-9 to TRBJ2-3, with 12 bases matching TRBD2. Germline trimming cut 5 bases from V and 5 bases from J; bases unmatched to any gene: 2. CDR1 SEHNR and CDR2 FQNEAQ come from the germline V gene (reference sequence). The CDR3 consists of 14 residues. Here the CDR3 DNA reads TGTGCCAGCAGCCGGACTAGCGGGAAAGATACGCAGTATTTT. This codes for CASSRTSGKDTQYF.

The chain recombines TRBV7-8 with TRBJ2-5, with D possibly being TRBD2 (6 bases). The germline V gene encodes CDR1 SGHVS and CDR2 FQNEAQ. CDR3 size: 16 residues. Trimming took 8 bases from V and 1 from J, leaving 20 bases between them. CDR3 sequence (DNA): TGTGCCAGCGAACGACGCTATAGCGGACTCCAAGAGACCCAGTACTTC. Encoded protein: CASERRYSGLQETQYF.

This chain uses TRBV2 with TRBJ2-1, with unresolved D. CDR1 is SNHLY and CDR2 is FYNNEI in the germline V gene. V was shortened by 5 bases and J by 3 bases, with 8 bases between the two germline ends. The CDR3 totals 13 residues. In DNA form, the CDR3 reads TGTGCCAGCAGTTATACTTTCTACAATGAGCAGTTCTTC. Translating gives CASSYTFYNEQFF. The entire variable domain, with the rest obtained from reference TRBV2 and TRBJ2-1, is as follows: EPEVTQTPSHQVTQMGQEVILRCVPISNHLYFYWYRQILGQKVEFLVSFYNNEISEKSEIFDDQFSVERPDGSNFTLKIRSTKLEDSAMYFCASSYTFYNEQFFGPGTRLTVL.

The chain employs TRBV23-1 and TRBJ2-2, with 7 bases aligning to TRBD1. TRBV23-1 has ORF status, its function being uncertain. The CDR3 has 14 residues. V trimming: 6 bases; J trimming: 6 bases; junction bases outside the gene matches: 7. Here the CDR3 reads CASRTPGGPGELFF. DNA for the CDR3: TGCGCCAGCAGAACCCCAGGGGGTCCCGGGGAGCTGTTTTTT.

The V and J genes are TRBV11-2 and TRBJ2-7; the D is unclear. The ends were cut back, 2 bases at V and 2 bases at J, with 10 bases in the middle. This CDR3 is built from 14 residues. Looked up from germline, CDR1 is SGHAT and CDR2 is FQNNGV. Here the CDR3 DNA reads TGTGCCAGCAGCTTAACCGGACCAACCTACGAGCAGTACTTC. Its protein is CASSLTGPTYEQYF.

Sample share makes this clone medium-sized. Additional DNA sequences in this sample encode the identical CDR3. The chain uses TRBV5-1 and TRBJ1-5; D is unresolved. The CDR3 is made up of 19 amino acids. Germline-derived CDR1 and CDR2 are SGHRS and YFSETQ. V lost 4 bases, J lost 0 bases, and 23 bases lay in between. CDR3 sequence reads: CASSPPQARPEHSNQPQHF. In DNA, the CDR3 is TGCGCCAGCAGCCCTCCCCAGGCCCGACCCGAACATAGCAATCAGCCCCAGCATTTT.

As regards this clone: Within the sample, other DNA sequences also encode this same CDR3. The V gene is TRBV28, the J gene TRBJ2-7; possibly TRBD1 for D (5 bases). The V end was cut by 4 bases, the J end by 4 bases, with 11 bases between. Germline V gene lookup returns CDR1 MDHEN and CDR2 SYDVKM. There are 13 residues in the CDR3. The CDR3 region is CASSSPTVYEQYF. CDR3 in DNA: TGTGCCAGCAGTTCCCCGACAGTTTACGAGCAGTACTTC. Together with reference TRBV28 and TRBJ2-7, the CDR3 gives the full variable domain: DVKVTQSSRYLVKRTGEKVFLECVQDMDHENMFWYRQDPGLGLRLIYFSYDVKMKEKGDIPEGYSVSREKKERFSLILESASTNQTSMYLCASSSPTVYEQYFGPGTRLTVT.

This clone has just a few counts. This CDR3 is also generated by other DNA sequences in the sample. V and J are TRBV4-2 and TRBJ1-1, with no clear D. CDR3 length equals 15 residues. Per germline, CDR1 LGHNA and CDR2 YNFKEQ. V shed 0 bases and J shed 2 bases, with 10 bases lying between them. CDR3 nucleotides: TGTGCCAGCAGCCAAGAGGACTCGATTAACACTGAAGCTTTCTTT. Translating it yields CASSQEDSINTEAFF.

This clone has a single count. V gene TRBV19 combines with J gene TRBJ2-7, with 8 nucleotides matching TRBD1. Germline-derived CDR1 and CDR2 are LNHDA and SQIVND (reference sequence). The CDR3 sequence is 17 residues long. V lost 2 bases, J lost 3 bases, and 12 bases stayed unmatched. The CDR3 region is CASSIWPGTGRSYEQYF. The DNA of the CDR3 is TGTGCCAGTAGTATATGGCCGGGGACAGGAAGGAGCTACGAGCAGTACTTC.

The rearrangement links TRBV30 to TRBJ2-5; possibly TRBD1 for D (6 bases). Germline V gene sequence: CDR1 GTSNPN, CDR2 SVGIG (reference sequence). The CDR3 has 13 residues. Trimming stripped 7 bases from V and 11 bases from J, with 23 bases between. The CDR3 loop is CASKGDILGGQYF. The CDR3 DNA reads TGTGCCTCTAAAGGGGACATTCTTGGCGGGCAGTACTTC.

The rearrangement uses TRBV19 and TRBJ1-2, with 7 bases lining up with TRBD1. Trimming took 5 bases from V and 4 from J; bases not matched to a gene: 7. The CDR3 is 14 residues long. Germline lookup yields CDR1 LNHDA and CDR2 SQIVND (reference sequence). The CDR3 DNA follows: TGTGCCAGTAGTGGACAGGACCTATTCTATGGCTACACCTTC. This encodes CASSGQDLFYGYTF.

This clone was counted only a few times. The genes are TRBV30 and TRBJ1-1; TRBD1 might be the D (5 bases). In germline, CDR1 is GTSNPN, CDR2 SVGIG (reference sequence). V lost 3 bases and J lost 0, with 11 bases in between. The CDR3 runs 14 residues. CDR3 residues: CAWSVLGLNTEAFF. The CDR3 nucleotides are TGTGCCTGGAGCGTGTTGGGGCTGAACACTGAAGCTTTCTTT. The full variable domain, its missing parts supplied by reference TRBV30 and TRBJ1-1, is SQTIHQWPATLVQPVGSPLSLECTVEGTSNPNLYWYRQAAGRGLQLLFYSVGIGQISSEVPQNLSASRPQDRQFILSSKKLLLSDSGFYLCAWSVLGLNTEAFFGQGTRLTVV.

The chain has TRBV11-3 and TRBJ2-1, with 9 positions matching TRBD2. The germline CDR1 and CDR2 sequences are SGHNT and YENEEA. V gave up 1 base and J gave up 8 bases; unmatched junction bases: 9. The CDR3 totals 16 residues. DNA for the CDR3: TGTGCCAGCAGCTTAGGTGCTAGCGGGACGGACGATGAGCAGTTCTTC. This codes for CASSLGASGTDDEQFF.

V usage is TRBV9 and J usage is TRBJ1-1, with D unclear. The CDR3 is made up of 14 amino acids. V lost 0 bases and J 4 bases, leaving 10 bases between the germline ends. CDR1 is SGDLS and CDR2 is YYNGEE in the germline V gene. As DNA, the CDR3 is TGTGCCAGCAGCGTAGCGACGGTAGGCACTGAAGCTTTCTTT. The encoded protein is CASSVATVGTEAFF.

This chain links TRBV10-3 with TRBJ1-6; TRBD1 aligns across 7 bases. The CDR3 loop spans 14 amino acids. J gave up 6 bases and V 7 bases, and 6 bases lay outside the gene matches. Germline V lookup: CDR1 ENHRY, CDR2 SYGVKD. The CDR3 is CAITEQGRNSPLHF. In nucleotides, the CDR3 is TGTGCCATCACCGAACAGGGGCGTAATTCACCCCTCCACTTT.

This clone was detected a few times. The genes are TRBV19 and TRBJ2-3; D remains ambiguous. V lost 6 bases to trimming and J lost 5 bases, with 18 bases between them. Germline loops: CDR1 LNHDA, CDR2 SQIVND (reference sequence). The CDR3 contains 15 residues. CDR3: CASSLRTVQLDTQYF. The CDR3 bases are TGTGCCAGTAGCCTGAGAACGGTGCAGTTAGATACGCAGTATTTT.

This clone appeared many times. The chain uses TRBV19 and TRBJ1-1, with D possibly TRBD1 on 6 matching bases. Germline V gene data show CDR1 as LNHDA and CDR2 as SQIVND (reference sequence). The CDR3 consists of 14 residues. With 4 bases removed from V and 4 bases from J, the gap between germline ends came to 13 bases. The DNA for the CDR3 is TGTGCCAGTAGTACGGACAGTGGGCGCACTGAAGCTTTCTTT. Translating it yields CASSTDSGRTEAFF. The full variable domain, completed using reference TRBV19 and TRBJ1-1, is DGGITQSPKYLFRKEGQNVTLSCEQNLNHDAMYWYRQDPGQGLRLIYYSQIVNDFQKGDIAEGYSVSREKKESFPLTVTSAQKNPTAFYLCASSTDSGRTEAFFGQGTRLTVV.

The V and J genes are TRBV2 and TRBJ2-4; 7 bases map to TRBD2. Germline V lookup: CDR1 SNHLY, CDR2 FYNNEI. The CDR3 spans 13 residues. The junction had 3 bases not matched to a gene; V was cut back by 2 bases and J by 8 bases. The CDR3, as DNA: TGTGCCAGCAGTGAAAGCGGGGAGGACATTCAGTACTTC. Encoded protein: CASSESGEDIQYF.

This clone occurred once. The chain carries TRBV4-1 and TRBJ1-1; TRBD1 might be the D (6 bases). Germline loops: CDR1 MGHRA, CDR2 YSYEKL. Between the trimmed V and J ends, which lost 0 bases and 0 bases, there was a span of 17 bases. The CDR3 sequence is 18 residues long. The CDR3 DNA reads as TGCGCCAGCAGCCAAGACCCCGGGACAAGGTACATGAACACTGAAGCTTTCTTT. It is translated as CASSQDPGTRYMNTEAFF.